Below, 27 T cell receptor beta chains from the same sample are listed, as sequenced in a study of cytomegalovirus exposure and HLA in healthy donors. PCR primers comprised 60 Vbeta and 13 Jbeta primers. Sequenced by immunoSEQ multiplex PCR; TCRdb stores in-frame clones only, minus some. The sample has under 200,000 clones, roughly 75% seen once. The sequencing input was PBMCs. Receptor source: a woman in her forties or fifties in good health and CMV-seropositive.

In DNA, the CDR3 is TGTGCCAGCTCACCACCGGGCACCGAGTCAACCTATGGCTACACCTTC. It specifies CASSPPGTESTYGYTF. The rearrangement links TRBV18 to TRBJ1-2, with D unresolved. This CDR3 comprises 16 residues. V lost 0 bases and J lost 4, with 15 bases in between. Germline V gene sequence: CDR1 KGHSH, CDR2 LQKENI.

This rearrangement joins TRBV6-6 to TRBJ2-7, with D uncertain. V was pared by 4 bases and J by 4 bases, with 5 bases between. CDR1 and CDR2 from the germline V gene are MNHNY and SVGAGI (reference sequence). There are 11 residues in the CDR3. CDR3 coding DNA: TGTGCCAGCAGTTTAGAATACGAGCAGTACTTC. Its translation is CASSLEYEQYF.

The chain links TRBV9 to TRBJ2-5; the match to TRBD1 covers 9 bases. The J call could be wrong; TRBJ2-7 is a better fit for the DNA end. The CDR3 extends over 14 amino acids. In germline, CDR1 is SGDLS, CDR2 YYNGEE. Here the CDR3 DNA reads TGTGCCAGCAGCAAGGGACAGGGATCCTACGAGCAGTACTTC. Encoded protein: CASSKGQGSYEQYF.

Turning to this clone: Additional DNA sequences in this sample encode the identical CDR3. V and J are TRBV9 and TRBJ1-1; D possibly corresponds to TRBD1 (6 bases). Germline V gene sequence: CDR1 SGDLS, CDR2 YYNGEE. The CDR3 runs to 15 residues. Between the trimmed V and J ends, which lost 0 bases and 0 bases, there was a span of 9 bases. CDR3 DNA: TGTGCCAGCAGCGTAGGGGGGCTCATGAACACTGAAGCTTTCTTT. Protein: CASSVGGLMNTEAFF.

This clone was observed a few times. The CDR3: CASSTRRREGNIQYF. DNA of the CDR3: TGTGCCAGCTCAACACGCCGGAGGGAGGGGAACATTCAGTACTTC. The rearrangement uses TRBV18 and TRBJ2-4, with 7 bases lining up with TRBD2. The V gene's germline CDR1 is KGHSH and CDR2 LQKENI. V trimming: 5 bases; J trimming: 7 bases; junction bases outside the gene matches: 11. CDR3 length: 15 residues.

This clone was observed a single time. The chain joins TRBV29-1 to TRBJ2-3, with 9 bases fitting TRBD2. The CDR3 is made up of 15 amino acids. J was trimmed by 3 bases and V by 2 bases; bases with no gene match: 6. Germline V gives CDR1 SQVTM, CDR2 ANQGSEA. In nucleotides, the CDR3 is TGCAGCGTTGAACCCGCCAGCGGGAGGACAGATACGCAGTATTTT. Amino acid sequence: CSVEPASGRTDTQYF.

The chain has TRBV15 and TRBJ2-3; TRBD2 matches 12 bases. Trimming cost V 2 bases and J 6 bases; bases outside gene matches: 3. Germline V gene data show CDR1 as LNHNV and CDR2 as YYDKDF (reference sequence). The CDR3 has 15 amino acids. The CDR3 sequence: CATSRLAGGPDTQYF. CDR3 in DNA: TGTGCCACCAGCAGACTAGCGGGGGGGCCGGATACGCAGTATTTT.

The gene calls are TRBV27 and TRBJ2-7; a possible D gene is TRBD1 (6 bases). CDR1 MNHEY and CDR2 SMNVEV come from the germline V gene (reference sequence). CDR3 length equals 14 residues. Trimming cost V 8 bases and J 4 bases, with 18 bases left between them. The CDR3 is CASCPRGGAYEQYF. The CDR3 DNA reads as TGTGCCAGCTGTCCCCGAGGGGGAGCATACGAGCAGTACTTC.

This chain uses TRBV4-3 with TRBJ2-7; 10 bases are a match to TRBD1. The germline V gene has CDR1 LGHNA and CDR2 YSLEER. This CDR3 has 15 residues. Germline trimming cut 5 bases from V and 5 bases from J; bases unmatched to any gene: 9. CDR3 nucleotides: TGCGCCAGCAGCAAAGGGACAGGGGCTGATGACGAGCAGTACTTC. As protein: CASSKGTGADDEQYF.

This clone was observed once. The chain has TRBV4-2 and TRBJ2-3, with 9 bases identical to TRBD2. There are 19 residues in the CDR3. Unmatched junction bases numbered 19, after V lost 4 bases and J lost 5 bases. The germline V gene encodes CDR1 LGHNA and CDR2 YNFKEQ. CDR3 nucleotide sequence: TGTGCCAGCAGCCCCGGGGGAGCGGGGGGATTGGGCGGGGTAGATACGCAGTATTTT. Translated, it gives CASSPGGAGGLGGVDTQYF.

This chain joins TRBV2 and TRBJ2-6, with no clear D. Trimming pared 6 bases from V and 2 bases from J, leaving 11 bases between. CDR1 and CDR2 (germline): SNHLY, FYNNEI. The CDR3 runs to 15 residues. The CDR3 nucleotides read TGTGCCAGCAGCCCGCGGTGGACTGGGGCCAACGTCCTGACTTTC. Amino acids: CASSPRWTGANVLTF.

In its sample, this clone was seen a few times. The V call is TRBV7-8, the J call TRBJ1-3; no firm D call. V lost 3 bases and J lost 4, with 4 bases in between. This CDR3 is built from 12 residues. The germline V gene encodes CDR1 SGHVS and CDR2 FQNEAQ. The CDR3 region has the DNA TGTGCCAGCAGCTTCGAGGGAAACACCATATATTTT. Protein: CASSFEGNTIYF.

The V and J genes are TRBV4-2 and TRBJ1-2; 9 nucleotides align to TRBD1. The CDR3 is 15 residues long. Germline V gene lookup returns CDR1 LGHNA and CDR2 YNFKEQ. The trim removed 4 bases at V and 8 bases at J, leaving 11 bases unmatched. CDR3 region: CASSPPRDRVFGYTF. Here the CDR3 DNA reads TGTGCCAGCAGCCCCCCCCGGGACAGGGTTTTCGGCTACACCTTC.

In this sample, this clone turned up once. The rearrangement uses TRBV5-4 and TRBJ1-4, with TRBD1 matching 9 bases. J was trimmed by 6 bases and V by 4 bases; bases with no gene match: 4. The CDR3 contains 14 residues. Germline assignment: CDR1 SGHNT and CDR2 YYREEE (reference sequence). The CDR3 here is CASSIRDRDEKLFF. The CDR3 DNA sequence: TGTGCCAGCAGCATCCGGGACAGGGATGAAAAACTGTTTTTT.

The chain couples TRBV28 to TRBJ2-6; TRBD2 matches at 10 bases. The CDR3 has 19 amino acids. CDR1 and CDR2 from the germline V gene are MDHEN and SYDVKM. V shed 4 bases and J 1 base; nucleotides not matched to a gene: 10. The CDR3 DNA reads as TGTGCCAGCAGTTCGCGGACTAGCGGTAAAGAGTCTGGGGCCAACGTCCTGACTTTC. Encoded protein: CASSSRTSGKESGANVLTF.

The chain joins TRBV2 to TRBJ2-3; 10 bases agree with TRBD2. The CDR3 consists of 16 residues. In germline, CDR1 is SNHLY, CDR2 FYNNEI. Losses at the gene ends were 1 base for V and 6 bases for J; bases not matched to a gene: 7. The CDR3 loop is CASSEGRSGGADTQYF. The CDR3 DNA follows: TGTGCCAGCAGTGAAGGAAGGAGCGGGGGGGCCGATACGCAGTATTTT.

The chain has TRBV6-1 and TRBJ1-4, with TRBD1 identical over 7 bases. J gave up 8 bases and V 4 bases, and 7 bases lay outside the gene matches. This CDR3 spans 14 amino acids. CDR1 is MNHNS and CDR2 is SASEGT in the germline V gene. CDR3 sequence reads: CASSARQGWEKLFF. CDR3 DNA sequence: TGTGCCAGCAGTGCCCGACAGGGTTGGGAAAAACTGTTTTTT.

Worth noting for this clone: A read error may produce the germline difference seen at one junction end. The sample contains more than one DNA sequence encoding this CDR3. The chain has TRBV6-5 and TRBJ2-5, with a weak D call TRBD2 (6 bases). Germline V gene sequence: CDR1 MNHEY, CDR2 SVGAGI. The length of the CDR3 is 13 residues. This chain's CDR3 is CASKPSGVGTQYF. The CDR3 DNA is TGCGCCAGCAAGCCGTCGGGGGTGGGGACCCAGTACTTC.

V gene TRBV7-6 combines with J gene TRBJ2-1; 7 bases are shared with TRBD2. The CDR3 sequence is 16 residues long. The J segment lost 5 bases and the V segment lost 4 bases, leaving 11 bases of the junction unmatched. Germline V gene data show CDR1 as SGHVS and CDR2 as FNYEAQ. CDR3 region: CASSSFGSGQNNEQFF. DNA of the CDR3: TGTGCCAGCAGCTCCTTCGGTAGCGGGCAGAACAATGAGCAGTTCTTC.

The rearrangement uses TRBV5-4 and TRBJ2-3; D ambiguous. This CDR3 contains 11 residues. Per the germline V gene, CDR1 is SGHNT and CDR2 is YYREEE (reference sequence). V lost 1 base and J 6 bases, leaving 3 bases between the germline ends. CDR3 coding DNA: TGTGCCAGCAGCTTGCTGGATACGCAGTATTTT. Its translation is CASSLLDTQYF.

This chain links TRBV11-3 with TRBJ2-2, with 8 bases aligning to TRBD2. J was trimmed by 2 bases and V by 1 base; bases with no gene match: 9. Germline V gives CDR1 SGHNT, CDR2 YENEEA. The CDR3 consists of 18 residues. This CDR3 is CASSLGRGVRGNTGELFF. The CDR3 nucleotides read TGTGCCAGCAGCTTAGGGCGGGGGGTGCGGGGTAACACCGGGGAGCTGTTTTTT.

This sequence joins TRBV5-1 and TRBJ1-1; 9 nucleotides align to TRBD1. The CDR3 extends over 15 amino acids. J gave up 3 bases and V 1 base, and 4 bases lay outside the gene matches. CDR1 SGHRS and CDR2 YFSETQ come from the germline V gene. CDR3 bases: TGCGCCAGCAGCTTGCTCGGGGACAGGGACACTGAAGCTTTCTTT. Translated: CASSLLGDRDTEAFF.

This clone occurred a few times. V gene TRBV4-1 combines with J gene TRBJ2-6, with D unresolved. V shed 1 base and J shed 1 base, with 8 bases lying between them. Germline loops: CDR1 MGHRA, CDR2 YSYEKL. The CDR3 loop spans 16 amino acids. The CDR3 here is CASSQVRGSGANVLTF. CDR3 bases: TGCGCCAGCAGCCAAGTACGAGGATCTGGGGCCAACGTCCTGACTTTC.

CDR3 bases: TGCGCCAGCAGCTACCAAGACAGGAACACTGAAGCTTTCTTT. Translating it yields CASSYQDRNTEAFF. This chain uses TRBV5-1 with TRBJ1-1; D may be TRBD1 (5 bases). V was trimmed by 3 bases and J by 1 base, leaving 10 bases between them. The germline gives CDR1 SGHRS, CDR2 YFSETQ. The CDR3 sequence is 14 residues long.

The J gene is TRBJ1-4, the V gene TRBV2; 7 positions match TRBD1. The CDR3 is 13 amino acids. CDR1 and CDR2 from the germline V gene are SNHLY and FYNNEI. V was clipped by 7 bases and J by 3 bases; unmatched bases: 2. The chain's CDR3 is CASTGQSNEKLFF. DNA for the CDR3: TGTGCCAGCACGGGACAGTCTAATGAAAAACTGTTTTTT.

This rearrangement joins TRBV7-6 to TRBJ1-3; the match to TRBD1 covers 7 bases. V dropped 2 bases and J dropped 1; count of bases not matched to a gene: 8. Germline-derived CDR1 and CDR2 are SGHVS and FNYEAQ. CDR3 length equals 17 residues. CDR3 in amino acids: CASSLSPRQGSGNTIYF. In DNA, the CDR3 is TGTGCCAGCAGCTTATCCCCCCGACAGGGATCTGGAAACACCATATATTTT.

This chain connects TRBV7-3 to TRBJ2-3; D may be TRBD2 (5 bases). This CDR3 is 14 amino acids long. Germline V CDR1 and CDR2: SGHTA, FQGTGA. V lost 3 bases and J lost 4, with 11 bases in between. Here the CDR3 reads CASSFGVLSDTQYF. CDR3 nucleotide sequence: TGTGCCAGCAGCTTCGGGGTTCTGTCAGATACGCAGTATTTT.